This T cell receptor (beta chain) was found in a study of blood T cell repertoires in COVID-19. The CDR3 has 15 residues. The germline V gene has CDR1 SGHTA and CDR2 FQGNSA. J was trimmed by 1 base and V by 5 bases; bases with no gene match: 8. Using immunoSEQ multiplex PCR, the repertoire was profiled, and TCRdb retains in-frame clones only, with some absent. The table lists 75,000 to 95,000 clones, approximately 90% of them singletons. The source is a woman aged 60 to 75 with COVID-19, enrolled during active disease. V and J are TRBV7-2 and TRBJ2-7, with 7 bases fitting TRBD2. Sequenced sample: peripheral blood. CDR3 sequence reads: CASSPSGRGSYEQYF. The CDR3 DNA sequence: TGTGCCAGCAGCCCATCAGGGCGGGGGTCCTACGAGCAGTACTTC.